This T cell receptor (beta chain) was identified in a study of cytomegalovirus exposure and HLA in healthy donors. Losses at the gene ends were 0 bases for V and 8 bases for J; bases not matched to a gene: 10. The CDR3 has 16 amino acids. The germline CDR1 and CDR2 sequences are GTSNPN and SVGIG (reference sequence). Both 60 Vbeta primers and 13 Jbeta primers went into the PCR. Generated by immunoSEQ multiplex PCR, the TCRdb table keeps only in-frame clones and is missing some. The table records some 150,000 clones, 60% to 80% of them present only once. The source of this sequence is a male donor in good health and CMV-seronegative. The genes are TRBV30 and TRBJ2-2; 9 nucleotides agree with TRBD2. The sequencing sample was made of PBMCs. The CDR3 region has the DNA TGTGCCTGGAGTGTATCGCTAGCGGGGATTAGGGGGGAGCTGTTTTTT. It is translated as CAWSVSLAGIRGELFF.